The 28 T cell receptor beta chains presented below share a single source sample, sequenced in a study of blood T cell repertoires in COVID-19. Clones were read by immunoSEQ multiplex PCR, and TCRdb kept only the in-frame ones, dropping some. The table shows some 240,000 clones, with roughly 87% occurring only once. Input material: peripheral blood. Receptor source: a man in his sixties who had recovered from COVID-19.

The sample holds one count of this clone. V and J are TRBV30 and TRBJ1-2; maybe TRBD1 (5 bases). Germline loops: CDR1 GTSNPN, CDR2 SVGIG (reference sequence). The CDR3 is made up of 12 amino acids. Between the trimmed V and J ends, which lost 5 bases and 6 bases, there was a span of 13 bases. The CDR3 DNA reads TGTGCCTGGTCCTCGACAGAAAATGGCTACACCTTC. It encodes CAWSSTENGYTF. The full variable domain, completed using reference TRBV30 and TRBJ1-2, is SQTIHQWPATLVQPVGSPLSLECTVEGTSNPNLYWYRQAAGRGLQLLFYSVGIGQISSEVPQNLSASRPQDRQFILSSKKLLLSDSGFYLCAWSSTENGYTFGSGTRLTVV.

A remark on this clone: The sample carries other DNA sequences with the same CDR3. V and J are TRBV24-1 and TRBJ1-5, with 7 bases identical to TRBD1. V shed 3 bases, J shed 5 bases, and the junction held 6 bases outside the gene matches. This CDR3 spans 15 amino acids. Germline V lookup: CDR1 KGHDR, CDR2 SFDVKD. This CDR3 is CATSDPRQGDQPQHF. The CDR3 DNA follows: TGTGCCACCAGTGATCCAAGACAGGGTGATCAGCCCCAGCATTTT.

This clone has only one observation. The genes are TRBV27 and TRBJ1-5, with a weak D call TRBD1 (5 bases). Looked up from germline, CDR1 is MNHEY and CDR2 is SMNVEV (reference sequence). This CDR3 region has 15 residues. V lost 3 bases, J lost 6 bases, and 15 bases lay in between. The CDR3 sequence: CASSFGAGVSQPQHF. DNA of the CDR3: TGTGCCAGCAGTTTTGGGGCCGGCGTAAGTCAGCCCCAGCATTTT.

This rearrangement joins TRBV12-5 to TRBJ2-2, with D unclear. The V end was cut by 1 base, the J end by 7 bases, with 4 bases between. The CDR3 spans 12 residues. Germline CDR1 and CDR2: LGHNT and FRNRAP. CDR3 loop: CASGLGGGELFF. CDR3 in DNA: TGTGCTAGTGGTTTGGGCGGCGGGGAGCTGTTTTTT.

This clone was recorded once. CDR3 in amino acids: CSVRHGTEAFF. DNA of the CDR3: TGCAGCGTCAGACATGGCACTGAAGCTTTCTTT. The chain employs TRBV29-1 and TRBJ1-1; D is ambiguous. The CDR3 loop spans 11 amino acids. Trimming left V 6 bases short and J 4 bases short, with 9 bases between. In germline, CDR1 is SQVTM, CDR2 ANQGSEA.

The chain combines TRBV5-1 with TRBJ2-1; maybe TRBD1 (5 bases). Per the germline V gene, CDR1 is SGHRS and CDR2 is YFSETQ. The germline V and J ends were trimmed by 6 bases and 9 bases, with 16 bases remaining between them. The CDR3 has 13 amino acids. The CDR3 DNA sequence: TGCGCCAGCATCGACGACTTGGGGCGTGAGCAGTTCTTC. Its translation is CASIDDLGREQFF. The entire variable domain, with the rest obtained from reference TRBV5-1 and TRBJ2-1, is as follows: KAGVTQTPRYLIKTRGQQVTLSCSPISGHRSVSWYQQTPGQGLQFLFEYFSETQRNKGNFPGRFSGRQFSNSRSEMNVSTLELGDSALYLCASIDDLGREQFFGPGTRLTVL.

The genes are TRBV7-2 and TRBJ2-5; 7 bases line up with TRBD2. The CDR3 length is 18 residues. Germline lookup yields CDR1 SGHTA and CDR2 FQGNSA. Trimming removed 1 base from V and 2 bases from J; junction bases left unmatched: 13. DNA of the CDR3: TGTGCCAGCAGCTTAGTGGCGTATCTAGCGGAGCTACAAGAGACCCAGTACTTC. Translated, it gives CASSLVAYLAELQETQYF.

This clone was found a few times. J is TRBJ1-5 and V is TRBV6-5; D possibly corresponds to TRBD1 (6 bases). The CDR3 runs to 12 residues. Trimming removed 8 bases from V and 9 bases from J, with 14 bases in between. CDR1 MNHEY and CDR2 SVGAGI come from the germline V gene. CDR3 loop: CASGRGERPQHF. The CDR3, as DNA: TGTGCCAGCGGCAGGGGAGAGAGGCCCCAGCATTTT.

The chain links TRBV5-1 to TRBJ1-4; unclear D gene. Per the germline V gene, CDR1 is SGHRS and CDR2 is YFSETQ. V was trimmed by 1 base and J by 6 bases, leaving 4 bases between them. This CDR3 has 12 amino acids. DNA of the CDR3: TGCGCCAGCAGCTTGCCGGATGAAAAACTGTTTTTT. Its translation: CASSLPDEKLFF.

The chain couples TRBV6-5 to TRBJ2-7; 7 bases fit TRBD1. Germline trimming cut 8 bases from V and 7 bases from J; bases unmatched to any gene: 11. The germline gives CDR1 MNHEY, CDR2 SVGAGI. This CDR3 is built from 13 residues. The CDR3 region is CASVGTDLLEQYV. In nucleotides, the CDR3 is TGTGCCAGCGTCGGGACAGATTTATTGGAGCAGTACGTC.

J is TRBJ1-1 and V is TRBV7-9, with TRBD1 as a possible D gene (5 bases). V lost 0 bases and J 4 bases, leaving 9 bases between the germline ends. The CDR3 is 14 residues long. Germline CDR1 SEHNR, CDR2 FQNEAQ (reference sequence). The CDR3 DNA reads TGTGCCAGCAGCTTAGCGCTTAGGGGCACTGAAGCTTTCTTT. As protein: CASSLALRGTEAFF.

V gene TRBV3-1 (or the pseudogene TRBV3-2) combines with J gene TRBJ1-6; 7 bases fit TRBD1. Germline CDR1 and CDR2: LGHDT and YNNKEL (reference sequence). Germline trimming cut 1 base from V and 0 bases from J; bases unmatched to any gene: 3. This CDR3 is 17 amino acids long. The CDR3 bases are TGTGCCAGCAGCCAAGGTCACAGGGGCTCCTATAATTCACCCCTCCACTTT. Translating it yields CASSQGHRGSYNSPLHF.

This sequence joins TRBV5-8 and TRBJ1-6; D ambiguous. CDR1 and CDR2 (germline): SGHTS, YDEGEE. Trimming left V 9 bases short and J 2 bases short, with 12 bases between. The CDR3 contains 14 residues. The CDR3 is CATLRGTYNSPLHF. Here the CDR3 DNA reads TGTGCCACCCTACGGGGAACCTATAATTCACCCCTCCACTTT.

This chain joins TRBV2 and TRBJ2-2; D ambiguous. Germline CDR1 and CDR2: SNHLY and FYNNEI. V lost 6 bases, J lost 0 bases, and 8 bases lay in between. The CDR3 runs 14 residues. CDR3 sequence (DNA): TGTGCCAGCAGGGGCCAGACGAACACCGGGGAGCTGTTTTTT. Residues: CASRGQTNTGELFF.

This chain links TRBV7-9 with TRBJ2-2; TRBD1 might be the D (6 bases). The V end lost 3 bases, the J end lost 4 bases, and 9 bases lay between the germline ends. The CDR3 is 14 amino acids. Germline values: CDR1 SEHNR, CDR2 FQNEAQ (reference sequence). The CDR3 reads CASSLRGFTGELFF. CDR3 sequence (DNA): TGTGCCAGCAGCTTGAGGGGGTTCACCGGGGAGCTGTTTTTT.

The chain recombines TRBV18 with TRBJ2-2; D call uncertain. Looked up from germline, CDR1 is KGHSH and CDR2 is LQKENI. Trimming removed 5 bases at V and 2 bases at J, with 3 bases between. The CDR3 has 12 amino acids. CDR3 DNA: TGTGCCAGCTCAACAAACACCGGGGAGCTGTTTTTT. Protein: CASSTNTGELFF.

The CDR3 DNA follows: TGTGCCAGCAGTGACTACAGGGGGCAAGAGACCCAGTACTTC. It codes for CASSDYRGQETQYF. The chain has TRBV2 and TRBJ2-5, with TRBD1 matching 8 bases. This CDR3 has 14 residues. Looked up from germline, CDR1 is SNHLY and CDR2 is FYNNEI. V lost 3 bases and J lost 2; bases outside the gene matches: 2.

This clone was detected a few times. The same CDR3 is also encoded by other DNA sequences in this sample. The chain employs TRBV5-1 and TRBJ1-1; D unclear. CDR1 is SGHRS, CDR2 YFSETQ, per germline. The ends were cut back, 1 base at V and 5 bases at J, with 9 bases in the middle. The CDR3 sequence is 13 residues long. The CDR3 loop reads CASSLLGGTEAFF. The CDR3 DNA sequence: TGCGCCAGCAGCTTGTTAGGAGGAACTGAAGCTTTCTTT.

The chain employs TRBV5-1 and TRBJ2-1; 11 bases map to TRBD2. Germline CDR1 and CDR2: SGHRS and YFSETQ. The CDR3 runs to 17 residues. V was pared by 2 bases and J by 3 bases, with 7 bases of the junction left unmatched. This chain's CDR3 is CASSFGLAGGLYNEQFF. The CDR3 nucleotides are TGCGCCAGCAGCTTCGGTTTAGCGGGGGGGCTCTACAATGAGCAGTTCTTC.

This chain joins TRBV4-1 and TRBJ2-2; D uncertain. V lost 1 base and J 7 bases, leaving 10 bases between the germline ends. The CDR3 is 14 amino acids. Germline CDR1 reads MGHRA; CDR2 reads YSYEKL. CDR3: CASSQGLVDGELFF. CDR3 nucleotide sequence: TGCGCCAGCAGCCAAGGCCTAGTCGACGGGGAGCTGTTTTTT.

The chain recombines TRBV2 with TRBJ2-6, with TRBD1 matching over 10 bases. This CDR3 comprises 18 residues. Trimming cost V 4 bases and J 3 bases; bases outside gene matches: 9. Germline V gene lookup returns CDR1 SNHLY and CDR2 FYNNEI. CDR3 DNA sequence: TGTGCCAGCAGTGCCAGACAGGGGGCGCTTATTGGGGCCAACGTCCTGACTTTC. Its translation: CASSARQGALIGANVLTF.

The chain couples TRBV19 to TRBJ2-7; unclear D gene. V was trimmed by 5 bases and J by 3 bases, leaving 8 bases between them. The germline V gene encodes CDR1 LNHDA and CDR2 SQIVND (reference sequence). The CDR3 loop spans 12 amino acids. The CDR3 DNA sequence: TGTGCCAGTAGTGCAGGTTACTACGAGCAGTACTTC. Encoded protein: CASSAGYYEQYF.

The count of this clone is one. The chain employs TRBV5-1 and TRBJ1-2, with 7 bases aligning to TRBD1. The CDR3 totals 13 residues. Germline assignment: CDR1 SGHRS and CDR2 YFSETQ. The junction had 6 bases not matched to a gene; V was cut back by 4 bases and J by 6 bases. The CDR3 sequence: CASSRSTGNGYTF. CDR3 DNA: TGCGCCAGCAGCCGTTCGACAGGGAATGGCTACACCTTC.

This clone was observed a handful of times. This chain joins TRBV19 and TRBJ1-5; TRBD1 might be the D (5 bases). Germline assignment: CDR1 LNHDA and CDR2 SQIVND (reference sequence). This CDR3 is 19 amino acids long. Trimming took off 5 bases at V and 3 bases at J, with 26 bases between the two ends. The CDR3 spells CASSARWRAKGTDNQPQHF. CDR3 DNA sequence: TGTGCCAGTAGTGCCCGGTGGAGGGCGAAGGGGACCGACAATCAGCCCCAGCATTTT.

The chain joins TRBV19 to TRBJ2-3; D might be TRBD1 (6 bases). There are 14 residues in the CDR3. Germline CDR1 and CDR2: LNHDA and SQIVND (reference sequence). The V end was cut by 4 bases, the J end by 9 bases, with 17 bases between. Here the CDR3 reads CASSNYREKSTQYF. The CDR3 nucleotides are TGTGCCAGTAGTAACTACAGGGAAAAGTCAACGCAGTATTTT.

The chain couples TRBV19 to TRBJ1-1, with D possibly TRBD1 on 5 matching bases. The CDR3 consists of 13 residues. V was cut by 0 bases and J by 7 bases, with 9 bases left in between. Germline lookup yields CDR1 LNHDA and CDR2 SQIVND (reference sequence). The CDR3 sequence: CASSIDGRGEAFF. CDR3 in DNA: TGTGCCAGTAGTATAGATGGAAGGGGTGAAGCTTTCTTT.

The chain employs TRBV4-2 and TRBJ2-2, with 12 bases fitting TRBD2. Germline V gene lookup returns CDR1 LGHNA and CDR2 YNFKEQ. The CDR3 covers 16 residues. With 0 bases clipped from V and 6 bases from J, the junction kept 2 bases outside the gene matches. The CDR3 loop is CASSQELAGGAGELFF. The CDR3 region has the DNA TGTGCCAGCAGCCAAGAGCTAGCGGGGGGGGCCGGGGAGCTGTTTTTT.

The V call is TRBV3-1 (or the pseudogene TRBV3-2), the J call TRBJ2-7; 7 bases match TRBD2. The junction had 2 bases not matched to a gene; V was cut back by 3 bases and J by 3 bases. CDR3 length equals 13 residues. CDR1 is LGHDT, CDR2 YNNKEL, per germline (reference sequence). The CDR3 here is CASSQGGFYEQYF. In DNA, the CDR3 is TGTGCCAGCAGCCAGGGGGGGTTCTACGAGCAGTACTTC.